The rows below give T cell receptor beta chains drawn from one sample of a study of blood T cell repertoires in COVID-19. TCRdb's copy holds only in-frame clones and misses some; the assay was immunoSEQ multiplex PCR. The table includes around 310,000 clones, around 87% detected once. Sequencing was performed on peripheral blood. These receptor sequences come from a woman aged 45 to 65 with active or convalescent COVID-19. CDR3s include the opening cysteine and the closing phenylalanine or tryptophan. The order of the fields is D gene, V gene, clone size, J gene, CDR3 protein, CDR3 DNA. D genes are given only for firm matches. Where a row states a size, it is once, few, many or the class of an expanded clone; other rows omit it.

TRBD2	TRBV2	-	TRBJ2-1	CASTPSTGGGQFF	TGTGCCAGCACTCCTTCTACGGGAGGAGGGCAGTTCTTC
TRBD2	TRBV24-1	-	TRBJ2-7	CATSDSAGVGTYEQYF	TGTGCCACCAGTGATTCAGCGGGAGTAGGAACCTACGAGCAGTACTTC
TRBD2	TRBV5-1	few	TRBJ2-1	CASSLAGTSGNNEQFF	TGCGCCAGCAGCTTGGCCGGAACTAGCGGGAACAATGAGCAGTTCTTC
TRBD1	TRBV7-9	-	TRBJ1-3	CASSLGSPGQGNSGNTIYF	TGTGCCAGCAGCTTAGGAAGCCCGGGACAGGGGAACTCTGGAAACACCATATATTTT
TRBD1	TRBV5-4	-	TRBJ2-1	CASSPRQGFGEQFF	TGTGCCAGCAGCCCTCGACAGGGTTTCGGTGAGCAGTTCTTC
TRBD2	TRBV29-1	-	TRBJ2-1	CSVEEILAGVNEQFF	TGCAGCGTTGAAGAGATACTAGCGGGGGTTAATGAGCAGTTCTTC
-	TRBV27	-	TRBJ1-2	CASSPKTTTNYGYTF	TGTGCCAGCAGTCCAAAGACAACGACTAACTATGGCTACACCTTC
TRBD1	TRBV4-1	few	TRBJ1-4	CASSQAETGQEKLFF	TGCGCCAGCAGCCAAGCCGAGACAGGGCAAGAAAAACTGTTTTTT
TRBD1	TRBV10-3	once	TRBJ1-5	CAIGDKGQNQPQHF	TGTGCCATCGGAGATAAGGGACAGAACCAGCCCCAGCATTTT
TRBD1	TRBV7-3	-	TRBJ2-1	CASSPAGTGNAEQFF	TGTGCCAGCAGCCCAGCCGGGACAGGGAACGCTGAGCAGTTCTTC
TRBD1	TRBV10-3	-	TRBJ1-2	CAITRDRGIGGYTF	TGTGCCATCACTCGGGACAGGGGTATAGGGGGCTACACCTTC
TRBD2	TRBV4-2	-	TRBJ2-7	CASSQDTGLAGVNKYF	TGTGCCAGCAGCCAAGATACGGGACTAGCCGGAGTCAACAAGTACTTC
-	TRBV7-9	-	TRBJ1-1	CASSGGEGADTEAFF	TGTGCCAGCAGCGGCGGGGAAGGGGCGGACACTGAAGCTTTCTTT
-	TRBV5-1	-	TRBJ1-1	CASSFRGMNTEAFF	TGCGCCAGCAGCTTTCGGGGGATGAACACTGAAGCTTTCTTT
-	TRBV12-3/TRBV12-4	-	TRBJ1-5	CASSADSPQPQHF	TGTGCCAGCAGCGCGGACAGTCCTCAGCCCCAGCATTTT
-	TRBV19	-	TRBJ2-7	CASSIGISYEQYF	TGTGCCAGTAGTATAGGTATTTCCTACGAGCAGTACTTC
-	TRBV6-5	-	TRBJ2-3	CASSDLDREGDTQYF	TGTGCCAGCAGCGACTTGGACAGGGAGGGAGATACGCAGTATTTT
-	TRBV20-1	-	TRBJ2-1	CSASRGSSYNEQFF	TGCAGTGCTAGTAGGGGGAGCTCCTACAATGAGCAGTTCTTC
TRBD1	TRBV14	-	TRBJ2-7	CASSQGDRGKRGRYEQYF	TGTGCCAGCAGCCAAGGGGACAGGGGAAAGCGTGGCAGGTACGAGCAGTACTTC
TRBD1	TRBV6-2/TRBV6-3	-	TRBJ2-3	CASSHRQGRRTDTQYF	TGTGCCAGCAGTCACCGACAGGGGCGACGCACAGATACGCAGTATTTT
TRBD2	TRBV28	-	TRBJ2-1	CASSPLAGAEQFF	TGTGCCAGCAGCCCTTTAGCGGGAGCTGAGCAGTTCTTC
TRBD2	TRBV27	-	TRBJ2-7	CASSLAGVSYEQYF	TGTGCCAGCAGTTTAGCGGGGGTCTCCTACGAGCAGTACTTC
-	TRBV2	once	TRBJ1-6	CASSEALLQTGNLNNSPLHF	TGTGCCAGCAGTGAAGCGCTTCTACAGACAGGCAACCTTAATAATTCACCCCTCCACTTT
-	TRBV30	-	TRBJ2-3	CAWNTRTDTQYF	TGTGCCTGGAATACGAGAACAGATACGCAGTATTTT
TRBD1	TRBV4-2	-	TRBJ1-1	CASGNRGNTEAFF	TGTGCCAGCGGGAACAGGGGAAATACTGAAGCTTTCTTT
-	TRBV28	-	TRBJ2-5	CASSSGLRYTQYF	TGTGCCAGCAGTTCGGGACTGCGATATACCCAGTACTTC
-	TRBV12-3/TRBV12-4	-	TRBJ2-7	CASTGHAYEQYF	TGTGCCAGCACCGGACATGCCTACGAGCAGTACTTC
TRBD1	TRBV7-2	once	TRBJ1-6	CASSLQSGQGNNSPLHF	TGTGCCAGCAGCTTACAATCGGGACAGGGTAATAATTCACCCCTCCACTTT
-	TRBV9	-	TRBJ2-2	CASSVQGSGELFF	TGTGCCAGCAGCGTTCAGGGTTCCGGGGAGCTGTTTTTT
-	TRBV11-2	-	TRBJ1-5	CASSWEDTQPQHF	TGTGCCAGCAGCTGGGAGGATACCCAGCCCCAGCATTTT
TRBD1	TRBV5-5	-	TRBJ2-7	CASSIGQGAYEQYF	TGTGCCAGCAGCATCGGACAGGGCGCGTACGAGCAGTACTTC
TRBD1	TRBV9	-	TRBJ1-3	CASSALQGKPGNTIYF	TGTGCCAGCAGCGCCTTACAGGGGAAACCTGGAAACACCATATATTTT
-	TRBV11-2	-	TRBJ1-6	CASSLRWAPLHF	TGTGCCAGCAGCTTACGTTGGGCTCCCCTCCACTTT
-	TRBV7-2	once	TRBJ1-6	CASSLETGFNSPLHF	TGTGCCAGCAGCTTAGAAACAGGGTTTAATTCACCCCTCCACTTT
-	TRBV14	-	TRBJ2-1	CASSPLLLPSAYNEQFF	TGTGCCAGCAGCCCCCTCCTCCTCCCGAGCGCCTACAATGAGCAGTTCTTC
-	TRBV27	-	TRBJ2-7	CATLRSIGGYEQYF	TGTGCCACCCTCCGGTCGATCGGTGGTTACGAGCAGTACTTC
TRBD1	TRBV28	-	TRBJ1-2	CASSSPGQGYGYTF	TGTGCCAGCAGTTCTCCGGGACAGGGGTATGGCTACACCTTC
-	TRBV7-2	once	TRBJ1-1	CASSLVLNTEAFF	TGTGCCAGCAGCTTAGTATTGAACACTGAAGCTTTCTTT
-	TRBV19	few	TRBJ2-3	CASSMMGGGSGTQYF	TGTGCCAGTAGTATGATGGGAGGCGGGTCAGGGACGCAGTATTTT